Sequencing of this T cell receptor (beta chain) was carried out in a study of identical twins. TCRdb itself ran the 5' RACE reads through MiXCR, one entry per CDR3 protein. The table lists some 190,000 distinct CDR3 sequences, 15% to 20% of them singletons. These data were likewise used in another study, on T cells expressing NK-cell markers.

The sequence was obtained from a woman aged 18-29 years in good health. Source material: CD8+ T cells sorted from blood.

CDR3 amino acids: CSVAGQGLNEQYF. The CDR3 bases are TGCAGCGTTGCAGGACAGGGTCTCAACGAGCAGTACTTC. The J gene is TRBJ2-7, the V gene TRBV29-1; 8 nucleotides line up with TRBD1. Germline-derived CDR1 and CDR2 are SQVTM and ANQGSEA. The CDR3 covers 13 residues. V was clipped by 4 bases and J by 5 bases; unmatched bases: 7.